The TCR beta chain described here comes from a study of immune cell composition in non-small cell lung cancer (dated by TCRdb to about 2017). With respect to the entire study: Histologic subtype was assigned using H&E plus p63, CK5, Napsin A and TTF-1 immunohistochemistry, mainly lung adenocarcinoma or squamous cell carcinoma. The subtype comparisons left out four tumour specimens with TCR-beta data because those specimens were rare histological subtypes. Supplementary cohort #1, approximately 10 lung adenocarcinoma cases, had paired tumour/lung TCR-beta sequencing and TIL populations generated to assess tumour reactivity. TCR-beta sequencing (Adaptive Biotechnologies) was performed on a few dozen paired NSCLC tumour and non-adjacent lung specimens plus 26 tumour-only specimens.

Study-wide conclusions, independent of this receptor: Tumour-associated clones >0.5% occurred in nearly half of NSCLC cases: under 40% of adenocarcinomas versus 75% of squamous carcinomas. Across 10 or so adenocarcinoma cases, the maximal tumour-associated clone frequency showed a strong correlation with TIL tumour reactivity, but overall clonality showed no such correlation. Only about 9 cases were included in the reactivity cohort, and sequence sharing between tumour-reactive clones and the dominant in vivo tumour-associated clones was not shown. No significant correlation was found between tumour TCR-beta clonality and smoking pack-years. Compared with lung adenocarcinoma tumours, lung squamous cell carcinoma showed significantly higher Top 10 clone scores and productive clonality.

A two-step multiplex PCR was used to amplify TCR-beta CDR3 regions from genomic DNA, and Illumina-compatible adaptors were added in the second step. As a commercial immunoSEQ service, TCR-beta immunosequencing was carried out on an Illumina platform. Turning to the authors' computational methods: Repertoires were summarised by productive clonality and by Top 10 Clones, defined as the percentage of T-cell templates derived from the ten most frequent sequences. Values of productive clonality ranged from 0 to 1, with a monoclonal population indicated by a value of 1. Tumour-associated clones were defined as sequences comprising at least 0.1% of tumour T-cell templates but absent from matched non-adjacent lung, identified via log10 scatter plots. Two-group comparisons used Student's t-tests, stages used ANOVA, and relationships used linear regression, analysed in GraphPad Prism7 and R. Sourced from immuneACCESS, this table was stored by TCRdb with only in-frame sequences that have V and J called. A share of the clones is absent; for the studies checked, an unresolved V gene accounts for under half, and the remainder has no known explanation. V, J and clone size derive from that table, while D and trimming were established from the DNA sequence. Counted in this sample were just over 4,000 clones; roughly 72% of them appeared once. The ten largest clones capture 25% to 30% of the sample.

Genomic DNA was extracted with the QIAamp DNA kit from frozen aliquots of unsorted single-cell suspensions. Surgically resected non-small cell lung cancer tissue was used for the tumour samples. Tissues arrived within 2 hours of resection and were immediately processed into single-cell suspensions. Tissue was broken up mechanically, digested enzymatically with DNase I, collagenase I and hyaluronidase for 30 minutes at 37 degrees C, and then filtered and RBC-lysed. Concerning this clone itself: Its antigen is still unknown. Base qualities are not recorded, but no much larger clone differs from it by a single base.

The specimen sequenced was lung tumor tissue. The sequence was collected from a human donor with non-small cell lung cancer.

The DNA sequence follows: TGTGCCATTACGGGAGTAGCGCGCACAGATACGCAGTATTTT. This sequence encodes CAITGVARTDTQYF. The chain is assembled from TRBV28 and TRBJ2-3; TRBD2 is perhaps the D gene, given 6 matching bases. V drops 10 bases and J drops 1 base, leaving 15 bases in between. From a lookup of the germline V gene, CDR1 and CDR2 are MDHEN and SYDVKM. The CDR3, cysteine through phenylalanine, is 14 amino acids long. Only the CDR3 part of the read is kept: 42 bases, read in frame from the first base.